A few counts support the clone carrying this T cell receptor (beta chain). Its target is unknown. The sample belongs to a study of beta chain features in type 1 diabetes. Germline V gives CDR1 SEHNR, CDR2 FQNEAQ (reference sequence). V dropped 6 bases and J dropped 5; count of bases not matched to a gene: 8. This CDR3 has 14 residues. Sort purity for all populations was recorded as exceeding 98%. The study's findings and limits: Diminished insertions and augmented deletions at VDJ junctions characterized type 1 diabetes patients.

The whole isolated RNA underwent reverse transcription, so sequencing captured expressed TCRB transcripts. Mean read depth for naive, central memory and regulatory T cell samples was approximately 3.57 million reads. Sequenced by immunoSEQ multiplex PCR; TCRdb stores in-frame clones only, minus some. This sample yields about 300,000 clones, of which roughly 8% are seen a single time; 1% belongs to the top ten. The TCR was taken from a woman younger than 35 in good health. The source material was central memory CD4+ T cells from blood. This sequence joins TRBV7-9 and TRBJ2-5; 8 positions match TRBD1. CDR3 DNA: TGTGCCAGCAGGCCGGGACAGGCCTCGGAGACCCAGTACTTC. Translated: CASRPGQASETQYF.